A single sample is the source of the 31 T cell receptor beta chains below, sequenced in a study of response to subunit inactivated influenza vaccine. Via MiXCR, TCRdb re-called the RT-PCR reads, giving one row per CDR3 protein. The sample lists a few hundred thousand distinct CDR3 sequences, approximately 11% occurring once. This specimen was PBMCs from blood, taken about 40 days after vaccination. These receptors all stem from a man aged 50 to 60 who received an inactivated influenza vaccine.

This clonotype was seen only a few times. The chain combines TRBV10-3 with TRBJ1-1; possible D gene TRBD1, 6 bases. From germline, CDR1 is ENHRY and CDR2 SYGVKD. Trimming pared 3 bases from V and 5 bases from J, leaving 16 bases between. The CDR3 runs 15 residues. The CDR3 here is CAISESAGARTEAFF. As DNA, the CDR3 is TGTGCCATCAGTGAATCCGCAGGGGCAAGAACTGAAGCTTTCTTT.

V usage is TRBV5-5 and J usage is TRBJ2-7; 7 nucleotides line up with TRBD2. Germline V gene sequence: CDR1 SGHKS, CDR2 YYEKEE (reference sequence). The trim removed 4 bases at V and 5 bases at J, leaving 6 bases unmatched. The CDR3 is 13 residues long. CDR3 bases: TGTGCCAGCAGCATATCTCGGGGGGACGAGCAGTACTTC. Amino acid sequence: CASSISRGDEQYF.

This clonotype appeared a few times. V is TRBV11-1 and J is TRBJ2-1, with 7 bases matching TRBD2. There are 16 residues in the CDR3. V was pared by 1 base and J by 9 bases, with 12 bases of the junction left unmatched. The germline CDR1 and CDR2 sequences are SGHAT and FQDESV (reference sequence). In DNA form, the CDR3 reads TGTGCCAGCAGCTTAGAGGGCGGGAGAGGAGGTTTTGAGCAGTTCTTC. Protein: CASSLEGGRGGFEQFF.

This clonotype came up a few times. This chain joins TRBV7-2 and TRBJ2-2, with 8 bases aligning to TRBD1. V lost 7 bases and J lost 6; bases outside the gene matches: 13. The germline V gene encodes CDR1 SGHTA and CDR2 FQGNSA. The length of the CDR3 is 16 residues. CDR3 loop: CASILPGTGPSGELFF. CDR3 DNA sequence: TGTGCCAGCATCCTGCCGGGGACAGGTCCCTCCGGGGAGCTGTTTTTT.

This clonotype appeared a few times. This sequence joins TRBV6-1 and TRBJ1-5; D not resolved. The CDR3 runs 14 residues. Trimming stripped 4 bases from V and 1 base from J, with 8 bases between. The germline V gene encodes CDR1 MNHNS and CDR2 SASEGT. In DNA, the CDR3 is TGTGCCAGCAGTGGTAAAATCAGCAATCAGCCCCAGCATTTT. As protein: CASSGKISNQPQHF.

The chain couples TRBV12-3 or TRBV12-4 to TRBJ1-1; D not certain. This CDR3 spans 17 amino acids. The ends were cut back, 5 bases at V and 1 base at J, with 20 bases in the middle. The CDR3: CASSPIHPGVGNTEAFF. The CDR3 DNA reads as TGTGCCAGCAGTCCTATACACCCTGGAGTCGGGAACACTGAAGCTTTCTTT.

The rearrangement links TRBV6-1 to TRBJ2-7; TRBD1 is a possible D gene (6 bases). The CDR3 has 13 residues. Trimming took off 6 bases at V and 7 bases at J, with 16 bases between the two ends. CDR1 and CDR2 (germline): MNHNS, SASEGT. The CDR3 DNA is TGTGCCAGCAGCCCTGGGACATTAAGGGAGCAGTACTTC. Protein: CASSPGTLREQYF.

In nucleotides, the CDR3 is TGTGCCACCAGCAGACAACCTCGGGACAGTCTGTCGACCCAGTACTTC. Amino acid sequence: CATSRQPRDSLSTQYF. The chain has TRBV15 and TRBJ2-5, with TRBD1 matching 7 bases. The V gene end was trimmed by 2 bases and the J gene end by 7 bases; junction bases not matched to a gene: 13. CDR1 is LNHNV, CDR2 YYDKDF, per germline (reference sequence). This CDR3 is 16 amino acids long.

This clonotype showed up many times. This chain links TRBV4-3 with TRBJ1-1; D not resolved. Germline V lookup: CDR1 LGHNA, CDR2 YSLEER. The length of the CDR3 is 15 residues. Trimming removed 0 bases from V and 4 bases from J, with 12 bases in between. The CDR3 DNA reads TGCGCCAGCAGCCAAGATATGACATGGCCCACTGAAGCTTTCTTT. Protein: CASSQDMTWPTEAFF.

This clonotype was observed a handful of times. In DNA form, the CDR3 reads TGTGCCAGCAGTTTAGGACCGCGGGCCTACAATGAGCAGTTCTTC. Translating gives CASSLGPRAYNEQFF. The chain joins TRBV27 to TRBJ2-1, with TRBD2 as a possible D gene (5 bases). With 2 bases removed from V and 2 bases from J, the gap between germline ends came to 10 bases. CDR3 length: 15 residues. The germline gives CDR1 MNHEY, CDR2 SMNVEV (reference sequence).

The V and J genes are TRBV6-1 and TRBJ1-5; TRBD1 might be the D (6 bases). Germline lookup yields CDR1 MNHNS and CDR2 SASEGT. The CDR3 length is 14 residues. V lost 8 bases to trimming and J lost 4 bases, with 15 bases between them. In nucleotides, the CDR3 is TGTGCCAGCGTAGACCAAGGGGGGAATCAGCCCCAGCATTTT. Its protein is CASVDQGGNQPQHF.

J is TRBJ2-3 and V is TRBV20-1, with TRBD1 matching 7 bases. The CDR3 runs 14 residues. With 1 base clipped from V and 2 bases from J, the junction kept 3 bases outside the gene matches. Germline CDR1 reads DFQATT; CDR2 reads SNEGSKA (reference sequence). The CDR3 sequence: CSARVDRATDTQYF. DNA for the CDR3: TGCAGTGCTAGAGTTGACAGGGCCACAGATACGCAGTATTTT.

A word on this clonotype: With a much larger clone just one base away, this may be a read error. V and J are TRBV20-1 and TRBJ2-1; possible D gene TRBD2, 6 bases. Germline V gene data show CDR1 as DFQATT and CDR2 as SNEGSKA (reference sequence). CDR3 length equals 16 residues. The CDR3 coding sequence is TGCTGTGCCTCAGATCCGGCGGGACTCACCTACAATGAGCAGTTCTTC. This sequence encodes CCASDPAGLTYNEQFF.

The chain links TRBV19 to TRBJ2-1, with 9 bases identical to TRBD2. The CDR3 loop spans 16 amino acids. Germline loops: CDR1 LNHDA, CDR2 SQIVND (reference sequence). V dropped 1 base and J dropped 6; count of bases not matched to a gene: 7. CDR3 in amino acids: CASSIVAGGRTNEQFF. The CDR3 nucleotides are TGTGCCAGTAGTATAGTGGCGGGAGGGAGGACCAATGAGCAGTTCTTC.

This clonotype was detected only a few times. The chain combines TRBV18 with TRBJ2-7; D is ambiguous. Per the germline V gene, CDR1 is KGHSH and CDR2 is LQKENI. This CDR3 is 15 amino acids long. Trimming shortened V by 2 bases and J by 0 bases, and 11 bases separated the two germline ends. CDR3 amino acids: CASSPTTVISYEQYF. In DNA form, the CDR3 reads TGTGCCAGCTCACCAACAACAGTGATCTCCTACGAGCAGTACTTC.

The J gene is TRBJ1-1, the V gene TRBV2; D call uncertain. Germline CDR1 is SNHLY and CDR2 is FYNNEI. Trimming pared 2 bases from V and 9 bases from J, leaving 16 bases between. The CDR3 is made up of 14 amino acids. The CDR3 bases are TGTGCCAGCAGTGAATTTGATTCGTGGGTACAAGCTTTCTTT. Its protein product is CASSEFDSWVQAFF.

As to this clonotype: It may be a read error: a sequence one base away is much more abundant. The rearrangement uses TRBV29-1 and TRBJ2-7, with a tentative D call TRBD1 (6 bases). The DNA end is a closer match to TRBJ2-1, so the J assignment may be wrong. The CDR3 has 14 residues. CDR1 SQVTM and CDR2 ANQGSEA come from the germline V gene. CDR3 coding DNA: TGCAGCGTTGAAGGAGGGCGGCAGGGGATCGAGCAGTTCTTC. Its translation: CSVEGGRQGIEQFF.

This clonotype was observed a handful of times. The rearrangement joins TRBV4-2 to TRBJ2-7; 11 positions agree with TRBD1. This CDR3 is built from 17 residues. Trimming at V came to 2 bases and at J to 3 bases, leaving 9 bases not matched to a gene. Per the germline V gene, CDR1 is LGHNA and CDR2 is YNFKEQ. CDR3 bases: TGTGCCAGCAGCCAACTCCGCACCGGGACAGGGGGCTACGAGCAGTACTTC. It translates to CASSQLRTGTGGYEQYF.

This clonotype was detected a few times. The chain has TRBV5-1 and TRBJ1-1; D is perhaps TRBD1 (5 bases). Trimming removed 4 bases from V and 8 bases from J, with 9 bases in between. The CDR3 covers 11 residues. Germline assignment: CDR1 SGHRS and CDR2 YFSETQ. The CDR3 sequence: CASSENREAFF. Written as DNA, the CDR3 is TGCGCCAGCAGCGAGAACAGGGAAGCTTTCTTT.

Ten or more counts support this clonotype. The gene calls are TRBV25-1 and TRBJ2-4, with a tentative D call TRBD1 (5 bases). This CDR3 comprises 15 residues. Germline assignment: CDR1 MGHDK and CDR2 SYGVNS. Trimming removed 4 bases at V and 0 bases at J, with 10 bases between. CDR3 in DNA: TGTGCCAGCAGTGCCGCGACAGAAGCCAAAAACATTCAGTACTTC. Amino acid sequence: CASSAATEAKNIQYF.

This clonotype was found many times. V and J are TRBV12-3 or TRBV12-4 and TRBJ2-5; D is undetermined. V dropped 3 bases and J dropped 5 bases, with 7 bases sitting between them. This CDR3 is 12 amino acids long. This CDR3 is CASSFGWETQYF. The CDR3 nucleotides are TGTGCCAGCAGTTTCGGGTGGGAGACCCAGTACTTC.

This clonotype turned up a few times. This chain uses TRBV5-1 with TRBJ1-1; D perhaps matches TRBD1 (5 bases). The CDR3 is made up of 18 amino acids. Germline V lookup: CDR1 SGHRS, CDR2 YFSETQ. The V end lost 4 bases, the J end lost 5 bases, and 27 bases lay between the germline ends. This CDR3 is CASSPVIGTVASRTEAFF. Written as DNA, the CDR3 is TGCGCCAGCAGCCCCGTCATAGGGACCGTGGCCTCGAGGACTGAAGCTTTCTTT. Together with reference TRBV5-1 and TRBJ1-1, the CDR3 gives the full variable domain: KAGVTQTPRYLIKTRGQQVTLSCSPISGHRSVSWYQQTPGQGLQFLFEYFSETQRNKGNFPGRFSGRQFSNSRSEMNVSTLELGDSALYLCASSPVIGTVASRTEAFFGQGTRLTVV.

In its sample, this clonotype was seen a few times. The chain recombines TRBV11-2 with TRBJ1-4; 7 bases line up with TRBD1. V gave up 2 bases and J gave up 0 bases; unmatched junction bases: 9. This CDR3 has 18 amino acids. The germline gives CDR1 SGHAT, CDR2 FQNNGV. Written as DNA, the CDR3 is TGTGCCAGCAGCTTACAAGGGGGCCCCGGTGCAACTAATGAAAAACTGTTTTTT. Its protein product is CASSLQGGPGATNEKLFF.

This chain connects TRBV4-1 to TRBJ2-3; 9 bases agree with TRBD1. V lost 2 bases and J lost 3; bases outside the gene matches: 3. Germline V gives CDR1 MGHRA, CDR2 YSYEKL. The length of the CDR3 is 15 residues. CDR3 sequence reads: CASSQRTGVTDTQYF. The CDR3 DNA sequence: TGCGCCAGCAGCCAAAGGACAGGGGTTACAGATACGCAGTATTTT.

The rearrangement uses TRBV7-2 and TRBJ2-7, with D perhaps TRBD2 (5 bases). Trimming left V 1 base short and J 2 bases short, with 6 bases between. This CDR3 comprises 13 residues. From germline, CDR1 is SGHTA and CDR2 FQGNSA. The DNA of the CDR3 is TGTGCCAGCAGCTTAGTGCGGGCCTACGAGCAGTACTTC. This encodes CASSLVRAYEQYF.

The V and J genes are TRBV5-1 and TRBJ2-2; 8 bases are shared with TRBD1. CDR1 is SGHRS and CDR2 is YFSETQ in the germline V gene. V lost 5 bases and J lost 1; bases outside the gene matches: 7. The CDR3 length is 16 residues. CDR3 residues: CASRQRQGRNTGELFF. The CDR3 region has the DNA TGCGCCAGCAGACAACGACAGGGGCGGAACACCGGGGAGCTGTTTTTT.

V is TRBV12-3 or TRBV12-4 and J is TRBJ1-2; no definite D call. CDR3 length: 15 residues. The germline V and J ends were trimmed by 5 bases and 3 bases, with 16 bases remaining between them. CDR3 nucleotides: TGTGCCAGCAGTGATCCAATGCGCGGCGACTATGGCTACACCTTC. Translating it yields CASSDPMRGDYGYTF.

V is TRBV20-1 and J is TRBJ2-3; no clear D. The ends were cut back, 6 bases at V and 1 base at J, with 11 bases in the middle. This CDR3 spans 13 amino acids. From germline, CDR1 is DFQATT and CDR2 SNEGSKA (reference sequence). CDR3 nucleotides: TGCAGTGCCCATTTTTCTGGCACAGATACGCAGTATTTT. It specifies CSAHFSGTDTQYF.

There are a few counts of this clonotype. The rearrangement uses TRBV7-7 and TRBJ2-3, with 11 bases lining up with TRBD2. Per germline, CDR1 SSHAT and CDR2 FNYEAQ (reference sequence). The junction had 12 bases not matched to a gene; V was cut back by 5 bases and J by 5 bases. The CDR3 covers 17 residues. The CDR3 sequence is CASSPPETSGILDTQYF. CDR3 nucleotide sequence: TGTGCCAGCAGCCCCCCCGAGACTAGCGGGATTTTAGATACGCAGTATTTT.

This clonotype was observed a handful of times. CDR3 region: CASSSRRNYGYTF. The CDR3 DNA is TGTGCCAGCAGCTCTAGAAGGAATTATGGCTACACCTTC. V usage is TRBV11-2 and J usage is TRBJ1-2; D is ambiguous. CDR1 is SGHAT, CDR2 FQNNGV, per germline. Trimming shortened V by 4 bases and J by 5 bases, and 11 bases separated the two germline ends. The CDR3 is 13 amino acids.

This clonotype occurred many times. In nucleotides, the CDR3 is TGTGCCAGCAGCCGACAGTTCAATGAGCAGTTCTTC. This translates into CASSRQFNEQFF. The rearrangement links TRBV7-8 to TRBJ2-1; TRBD1 is a possible D gene (5 bases). CDR3 length equals 12 residues. Deletions cut 5 bases from V and 6 bases from J, with 8 bases between. The germline CDR1 and CDR2 sequences are SGHVS and FQNEAQ.